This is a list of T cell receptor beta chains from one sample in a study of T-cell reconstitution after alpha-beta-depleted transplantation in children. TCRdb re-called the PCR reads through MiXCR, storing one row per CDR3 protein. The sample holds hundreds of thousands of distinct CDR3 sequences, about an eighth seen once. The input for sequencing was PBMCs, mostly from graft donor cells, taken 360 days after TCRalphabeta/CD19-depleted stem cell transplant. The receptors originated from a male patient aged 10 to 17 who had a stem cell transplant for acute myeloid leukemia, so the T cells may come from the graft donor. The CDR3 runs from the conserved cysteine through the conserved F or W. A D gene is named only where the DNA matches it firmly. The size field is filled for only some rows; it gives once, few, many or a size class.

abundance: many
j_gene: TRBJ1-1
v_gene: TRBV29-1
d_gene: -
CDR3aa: CSVERGDGTEAFF
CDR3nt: TGCAGCGTTGAAAGGGGAGACGGCACTGAAGCTTTCTTT

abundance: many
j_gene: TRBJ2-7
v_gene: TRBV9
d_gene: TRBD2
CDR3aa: CASSVDLAGVEQYF
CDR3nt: TGTGCCAGCAGCGTAGACCTAGCGGGAGTCGAGCAGTACTTC

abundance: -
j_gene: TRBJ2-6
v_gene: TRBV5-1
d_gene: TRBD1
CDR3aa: CASSLVDRGPFSGANVLTF
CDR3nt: TGCGCCAGCAGCTTGGTGGACAGGGGTCCTTTCTCTGGGGCCAACGTCCTGACTTTC

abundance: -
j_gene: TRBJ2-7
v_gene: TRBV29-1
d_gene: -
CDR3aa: CSALSTGRAYEQYF
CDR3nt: TGCAGCGCCCTGTCGACAGGTAGAGCCTACGAGCAGTACTTC

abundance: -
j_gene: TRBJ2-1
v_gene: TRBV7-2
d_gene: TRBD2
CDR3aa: CASSSGLVQFF
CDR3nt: TGTGCCAGCAGCTCGGGACTAGTTCAGTTCTTC

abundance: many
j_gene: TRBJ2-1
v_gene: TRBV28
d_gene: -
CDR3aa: CASSPGPLNEQFF
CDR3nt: TGTGCCAGCAGTCCGGGCCCCCTCAATGAGCAGTTCTTC

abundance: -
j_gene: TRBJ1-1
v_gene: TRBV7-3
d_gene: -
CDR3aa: CASSLTSSEAFF
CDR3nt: TGTGCCAGCAGCTTAACGTCTTCGGAAGCTTTCTTT

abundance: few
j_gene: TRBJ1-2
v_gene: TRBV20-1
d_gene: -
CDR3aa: CSARSTYGTYGYTF
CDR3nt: TGCAGTGCTAGATCGACCTACGGGACCTATGGCTACACCTTC

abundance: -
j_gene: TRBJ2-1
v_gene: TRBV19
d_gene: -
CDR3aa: CASSIGTSWIEQFF
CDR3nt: TGTGCCAGTAGTATAGGGACTTCGTGGATTGAGCAGTTCTTC

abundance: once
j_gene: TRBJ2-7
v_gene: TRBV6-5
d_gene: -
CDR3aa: CASSWLDTYYEQYF
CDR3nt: TGTGCCAGCAGTTGGTTGGACACCTATTACGAGCAGTACTTC

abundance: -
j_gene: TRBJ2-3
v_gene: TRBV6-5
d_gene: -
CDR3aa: CASSYSRVLDTQYF
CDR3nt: TGTGCCAGCAGTTATTCTAGGGTGCTCGATACGCAGTATTTT

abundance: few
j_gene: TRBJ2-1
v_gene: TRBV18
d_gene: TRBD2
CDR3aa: CASSQGLAGGRGEQFF
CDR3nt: TGTGCCAGCTCGCAAGGACTAGCGGGAGGGAGAGGTGAGCAGTTCTTC

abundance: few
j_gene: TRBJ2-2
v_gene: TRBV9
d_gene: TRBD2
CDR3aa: CASSVGGEREFTGELFF
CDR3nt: TGTGCCAGCAGCGTAGGAGGGGAGCGGGAGTTCACCGGGGAGCTGTTTTTT

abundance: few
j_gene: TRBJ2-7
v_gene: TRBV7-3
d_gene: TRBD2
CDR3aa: CASSSPGGASGSWDEQYF
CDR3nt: TGTGCCAGCAGCTCCCCCGGGGGGGCTAGCGGTTCATGGGACGAGCAGTACTTC

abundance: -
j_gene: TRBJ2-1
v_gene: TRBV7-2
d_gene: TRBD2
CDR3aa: CASSFHLAGKNFEQFF
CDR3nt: TGTGCCAGCAGCTTTCATCTAGCGGGTAAAAATTTTGAGCAGTTCTTC

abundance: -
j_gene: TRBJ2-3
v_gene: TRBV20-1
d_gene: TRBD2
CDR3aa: CSARGTSGRDTQYF
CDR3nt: TGCAGTGCAAGGGGGACTAGCGGGAGAGATACGCAGTATTTT

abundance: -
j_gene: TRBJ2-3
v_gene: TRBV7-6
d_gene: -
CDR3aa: CASSHGTFWADTQYF
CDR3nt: TGTGCCAGCAGCCACGGGACTTTTTGGGCAGATACGCAGTATTTT

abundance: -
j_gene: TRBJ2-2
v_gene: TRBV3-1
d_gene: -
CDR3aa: CASSPPRTTNTGELFF
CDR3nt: TGTGCCAGCAGCCCCCCAAGGACTACGAACACCGGGGAGCTGTTTTTT

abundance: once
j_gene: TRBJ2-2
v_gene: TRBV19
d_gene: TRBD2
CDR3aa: CASRLAGPITGELFF
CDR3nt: TGTGCCAGTAGACTAGCGGGACCGATCACCGGGGAGCTGTTTTTT

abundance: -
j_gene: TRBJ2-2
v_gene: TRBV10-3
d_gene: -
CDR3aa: CAIPSGASGNTGELFF
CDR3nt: TGTGCCATTCCGTCGGGGGCTAGCGGGAACACCGGGGAGCTGTTTTTT

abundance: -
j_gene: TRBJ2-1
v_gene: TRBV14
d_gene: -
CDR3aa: CASSQERAGFHNEQFF
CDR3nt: TGTGCCAGCAGCCAAGAGAGGGCGGGATTCCACAATGAGCAGTTCTTC

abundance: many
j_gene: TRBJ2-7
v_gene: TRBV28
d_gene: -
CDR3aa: CASTERERLAYEQYF
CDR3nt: TGTGCCAGCACTGAGAGGGAGCGCCTAGCCTACGAGCAGTACTTC

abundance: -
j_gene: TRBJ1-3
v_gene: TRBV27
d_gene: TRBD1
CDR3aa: CASSPRDRAFGNTIYF
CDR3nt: TGTGCCAGCAGTCCCCGGGACAGGGCGTTTGGAAACACCATATATTTT

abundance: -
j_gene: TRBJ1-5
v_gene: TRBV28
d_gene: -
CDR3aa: CASSLIFGSQPQHF
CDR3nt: TGTGCCAGCAGTTTAATTTTTGGGAGTCAGCCCCAGCATTTT

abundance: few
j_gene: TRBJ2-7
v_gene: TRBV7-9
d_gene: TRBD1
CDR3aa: CASRNTGGDEQYF
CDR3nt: TGTGCCAGCAGAAATACAGGGGGCGACGAGCAGTACTTC

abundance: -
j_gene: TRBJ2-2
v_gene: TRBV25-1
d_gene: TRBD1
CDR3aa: CASSVTGGVTGELFF
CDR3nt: TGTGCCAGCAGTGTGACAGGGGGAGTTACCGGGGAGCTGTTTTTT

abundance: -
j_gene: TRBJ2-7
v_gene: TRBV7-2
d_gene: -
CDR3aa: CASSRVGGADEQYF
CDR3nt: TGTGCCAGCAGCCGAGTAGGGGGGGCGGACGAGCAGTACTTC

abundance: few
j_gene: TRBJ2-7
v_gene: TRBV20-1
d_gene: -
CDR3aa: CSARGDSDSGLPYF
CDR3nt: TGCAGTGCTAGAGGGGACAGCGATAGCGGACTGCCGTACTTC

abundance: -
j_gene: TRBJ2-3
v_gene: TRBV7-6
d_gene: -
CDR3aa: CASSLWGPTRPTDTQYF
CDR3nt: TGTGCCAGCAGCTTATGGGGGCCCACTAGACCCACAGATACGCAGTATTTT

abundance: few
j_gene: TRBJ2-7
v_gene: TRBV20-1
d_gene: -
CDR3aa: CSAITHSGTAYEQYF
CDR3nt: TGCAGTGCCATCACTCACAGCGGGACAGCCTACGAGCAGTACTTC

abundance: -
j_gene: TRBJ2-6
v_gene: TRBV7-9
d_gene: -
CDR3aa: CASSLARRSSGANVLTF
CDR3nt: TGTGCCAGCAGCTTAGCGCGGAGGTCCTCTGGGGCCAACGTCCTGACTTTC

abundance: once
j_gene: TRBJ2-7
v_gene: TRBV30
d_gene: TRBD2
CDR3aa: CAWSSSGAYEQYF
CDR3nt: TGTGCCTGGAGCTCCAGCGGGGCCTACGAGCAGTACTTC

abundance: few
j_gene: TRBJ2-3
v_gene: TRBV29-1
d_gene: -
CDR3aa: CSVEQRTSPHTDTQYF
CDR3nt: TGCAGCGTTGAACAACGGACTTCACCCCACACAGATACGCAGTATTTT

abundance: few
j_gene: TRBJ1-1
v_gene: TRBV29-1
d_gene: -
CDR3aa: CSVGGKNTEAFF
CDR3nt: TGCAGCGTTGGGGGCAAGAACACTGAAGCTTTCTTT

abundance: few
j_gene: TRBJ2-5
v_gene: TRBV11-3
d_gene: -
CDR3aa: CASSLGGEQETQYF
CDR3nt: TGTGCCAGCAGCTTAGGGGGAGAGCAAGAGACCCAGTACTTC

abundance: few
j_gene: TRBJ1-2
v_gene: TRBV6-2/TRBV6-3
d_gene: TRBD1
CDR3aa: CASSDWGQGAGNYGYTF
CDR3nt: TGTGCCAGCAGCGACTGGGGACAGGGGGCCGGTAACTATGGCTACACCTTC

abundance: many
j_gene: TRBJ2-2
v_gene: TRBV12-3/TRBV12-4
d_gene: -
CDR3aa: CASSPTVGVPGELFF
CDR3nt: TGTGCCAGCAGTCCGACAGTGGGGGTCCCCGGGGAGCTGTTTTTT

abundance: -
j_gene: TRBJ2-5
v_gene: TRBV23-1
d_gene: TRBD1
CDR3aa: CASSQQTGTTQETQYF
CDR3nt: TGCGCCAGCAGTCAACAGACAGGGACAACCCAAGAGACCCAGTACTTC

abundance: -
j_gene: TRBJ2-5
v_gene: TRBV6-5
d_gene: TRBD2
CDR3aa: CASSYSGLAGQETQYF
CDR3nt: TGTGCCAGCAGTTACTCGGGACTAGCGGGACAAGAGACCCAGTACTTC

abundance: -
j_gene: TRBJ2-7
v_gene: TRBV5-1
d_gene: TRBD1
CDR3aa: CASSPGTGSFILYEQYF
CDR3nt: TGCGCCAGCAGCCCCGGGACAGGTTCCTTTATTCTCTACGAGCAGTACTTC

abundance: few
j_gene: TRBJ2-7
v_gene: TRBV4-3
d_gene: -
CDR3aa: CASSQVAGTANFEQYF
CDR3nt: TGCGCCAGCAGCCAAGTAGCCGGGACGGCTAACTTCGAGCAGTACTTC

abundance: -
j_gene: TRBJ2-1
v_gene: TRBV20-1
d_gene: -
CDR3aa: CSARRQIYNEQFF
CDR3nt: TGCAGTGCTAGGCGGCAAATATACAATGAGCAGTTCTTC

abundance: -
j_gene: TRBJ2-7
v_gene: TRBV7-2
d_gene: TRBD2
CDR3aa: CASSLEISGGYEQYF
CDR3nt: TGTGCCAGCAGCTTAGAGATTAGCGGGGGCTACGAGCAGTACTTC

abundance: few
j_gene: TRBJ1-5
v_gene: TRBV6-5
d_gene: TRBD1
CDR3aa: CASSYSVLSRDRGTQPQHF
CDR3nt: TGTGCCAGCAGTTACTCCGTACTTAGCCGGGACAGGGGGACTCAGCCCCAGCATTTT

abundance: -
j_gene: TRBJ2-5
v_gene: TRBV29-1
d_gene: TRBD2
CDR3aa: CIGAGGAGETQYF
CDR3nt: TGCATTGGAGCGGGGGGAGCGGGAGAGACCCAGTACTTC

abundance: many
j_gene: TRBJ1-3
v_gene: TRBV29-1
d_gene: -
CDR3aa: CSVAQSTGNTIYF
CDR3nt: TGCAGCGTTGCGCAGTCAACTGGAAACACCATATATTTT

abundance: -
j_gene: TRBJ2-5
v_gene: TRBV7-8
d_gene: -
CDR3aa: CASNPGPLASQYF
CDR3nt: TGTGCCAGCAACCCGGGGCCTCTAGCGTCCCAGTACTTC

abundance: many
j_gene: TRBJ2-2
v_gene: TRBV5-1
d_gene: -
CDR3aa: CASSFPTDWNTGELFF
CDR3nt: TGCGCCAGCAGCTTTCCGACGGACTGGAACACCGGGGAGCTGTTTTTT

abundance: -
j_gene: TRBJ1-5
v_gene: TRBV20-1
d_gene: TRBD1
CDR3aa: CSARESGRGWQPQHF
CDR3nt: TGCAGTGCTAGAGAGTCGGGCAGGGGGTGGCAGCCCCAGCATTTT

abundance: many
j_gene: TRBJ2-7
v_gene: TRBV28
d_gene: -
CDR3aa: CASSLLGLQGLGEQYF
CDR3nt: TGTGCCAGCAGTTTATTGGGACTACAGGGGTTGGGCGAGCAGTACTTC

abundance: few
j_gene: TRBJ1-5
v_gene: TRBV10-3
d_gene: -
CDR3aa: CAISDPKTYQPQHF
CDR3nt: TGTGCCATCAGTGACCCTAAGACCTATCAGCCCCAGCATTTT

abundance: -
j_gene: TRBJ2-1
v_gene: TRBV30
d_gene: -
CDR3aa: CAWSGNNNEQFF
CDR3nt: TGTGCCTGGAGTGGTAACAACAATGAGCAGTTCTTC